The 13 T cell receptor beta chains below were found in one sample sequenced in a study of blood T cells in healthy people across ages. Alongside a J-beta primer mix, a sample-barcoded 5' primer served in a second PCR lasting roughly 6 to 12 cycles. TCRdb reprocessed the 5' RACE reads with MiXCR, giving one entry per CDR3 protein. The sample lists around 1,900,000 distinct CDR3 sequences, 35% to 50% seen once, with under 30% in the top ten. The sample comprised blood. These receptors were collected from a human donor in good health.

The chain has TRBV7-2 and TRBJ1-2; D may be TRBD1 (5 bases). The CDR3 runs to 16 residues. CDR1 and CDR2 from the germline V gene are SGHTA and FQGNSA. The V end lost 1 base, the J end lost 0 bases, and 12 bases lay between the germline ends. This chain's CDR3 is CASSLERSGPNYGYTF. For the CDR3, the DNA is TGTGCCAGCAGCTTAGAACGGTCAGGGCCTAACTATGGCTACACCTTC.

This chain links TRBV6-6 with TRBJ1-2; tentatively, D is TRBD1 (5 bases). CDR1 is MNHNY and CDR2 is SVGAGI in the germline V gene (reference sequence). This CDR3 has 16 residues. V was trimmed by 2 bases and J by 3 bases, leaving 16 bases between them. The CDR3 DNA sequence: TGTGCCAGCAGTTACGGTCGTGGCAGGGAAGACTATGGCTACACCTTC. Encoded protein: CASSYGRGREDYGYTF.

This clonotype appeared a few times. The rearrangement joins TRBV9 to TRBJ1-1, with a weak D call TRBD1 (5 bases). Germline loops: CDR1 SGDLS, CDR2 YYNGEE. Trimming cost V 0 bases and J 5 bases, with 11 bases left between them. The CDR3 runs 14 residues. This CDR3 is CASSVGNRGTEAFF. CDR3 sequence (DNA): TGTGCCAGCAGCGTAGGGAATCGGGGGACTGAAGCTTTCTTT.

This clonotype was seen repeatedly, ten times or more. V usage is TRBV15 and J usage is TRBJ1-2; 7 bases are shared with TRBD1. Germline-derived CDR1 and CDR2 are LNHNV and YYDKDF (reference sequence). Losses at the gene ends were 3 bases for V and 8 bases for J; bases not matched to a gene: 3. The CDR3 extends over 12 amino acids. CDR3 loop: CATSRTGHGYTF. DNA of the CDR3: TGTGCCACCAGCAGGACAGGGCACGGCTACACCTTC.

This clonotype has a count of ten or more. The chain recombines TRBV13 with TRBJ1-2; unclear D gene. The CDR3 loop spans 12 amino acids. Germline values: CDR1 PRHDT, CDR2 FYEKMQ (reference sequence). V lost 3 bases and J 5 bases, leaving 7 bases between the germline ends. For the CDR3, the DNA is TGTGCCAGCAGCTTGAGGGAATATGGCTACACCTTC. The encoded protein is CASSLREYGYTF. Complete variable domain (other parts from reference TRBV13 and TRBJ1-2): AAGVIQSPRHLIKEKRETATLKCYPIPRHDTVYWYQQGPGQDPQFLISFYEKMQSDKGSIPDRFSAQQFSDYHSELNMSSLELGDSALYFCASSLREYGYTFGSGTRLTVV.

The sample holds a few counts of this clonotype. The genes are TRBV4-2 and TRBJ1-6, with no clear D. CDR3 length equals 15 residues. Germline lookup yields CDR1 LGHNA and CDR2 YNFKEQ. Trimming shortened V by 0 bases and J by 7 bases, and 10 bases separated the two germline ends. The DNA of the CDR3 is TGTGCCAGCAGCCAAGAAGCCGGATCAAATTCACCCCTCCACTTT. As protein: CASSQEAGSNSPLHF.

The gene calls are TRBV7-2 and TRBJ2-1; D gene uncertain. V lost 5 bases, J lost 0 bases, and 14 bases lay in between. Germline V gene lookup returns CDR1 SGHTA and CDR2 FQGNSA. The CDR3 extends over 16 amino acids. This CDR3 reads CASSKDRLSSYNEQFF. The DNA for the CDR3 is TGTGCCAGCAGCAAAGATCGACTTAGCTCCTACAATGAGCAGTTCTTC.

This clonotype was found once. The gene calls are TRBV10-3 and TRBJ2-5; maybe TRBD2 (5 bases). V shed 0 bases and J shed 7 bases, with 12 bases lying between them. Germline V CDR1 and CDR2: ENHRY, SYGVKD. The CDR3 totals 14 residues. The chain's CDR3 is CAISESSEGGTQYF. CDR3 nucleotides: TGTGCCATCAGTGAGTCGTCTGAGGGCGGGACCCAGTACTTC.

This chain connects TRBV7-2 to TRBJ2-7, with 8 bases lining up with TRBD1. Germline trimming cut 4 bases from V and 7 bases from J; bases unmatched to any gene: 12. CDR1 is SGHTA, CDR2 FQGNSA, per germline. This CDR3 spans 15 amino acids. CDR3 residues: CASSSADRAPWEQYF. CDR3 nucleotide sequence: TGTGCCAGCAGCTCAGCGGACAGGGCACCTTGGGAGCAGTACTTC.

This clonotype was detected a few times. This chain connects TRBV9 to TRBJ1-4, with 7 bases that match TRBD1. V shed 6 bases and J 6 bases; nucleotides not matched to a gene: 11. The CDR3 is 15 residues long. CDR1 is SGDLS and CDR2 is YYNGEE in the germline V gene. CDR3 DNA: TGTGCCAGCAACCCATGGGGACAGAGGGATGAAAAACTGTTTTTT. It is translated as CASNPWGQRDEKLFF.

The gene calls are TRBV18 and TRBJ1-1, with D unclear. Trimming took 3 bases from V and 1 from J, leaving 18 bases between them. This CDR3 is built from 17 residues. Looked up from germline, CDR1 is KGHSH and CDR2 is LQKENI. CDR3 sequence (DNA): TGTGCCAGCTCACCCCAGAACCCTACGGAGGGGAACACTGAAGCTTTCTTT. It yields the protein CASSPQNPTEGNTEAFF. The full variable domain, with the rest looked up from reference TRBV18 and TRBJ1-1, is NAGVMQNPRHLVRRRGQEARLRCSPMKGHSHVYWYRQLPEEGLKFMVYLQKENIIDESGMPKERFSAEFPKEGPSILRIQQVVRGDSAAYFCASSPQNPTEGNTEAFFGQGTRLTVV.

This clonotype was detected once. The rearrangement links TRBV9 to TRBJ2-3, with D maybe TRBD1 (5 bases). Germline V CDR1 and CDR2: SGDLS, YYNGEE. The CDR3 runs to 15 residues. The V end lost 4 bases, the J end lost 8 bases, and 20 bases lay between the germline ends. CDR3 DNA: TGTGCCAGCAGCAGGTGGGGCACATATCAGGGTACGCAGTATTTT. Translated: CASSRWGTYQGTQYF.

The table lists this clonotype with many counts. In nucleotides, the CDR3 is TGTGCCAGCAGCTTGGGACTAGCGGGGACCACAGATACGCAGTATTTT. Amino acids: CASSLGLAGTTDTQYF. The chain has TRBV7-2 and TRBJ2-3; 13 bases are a match to TRBD2. The CDR3 runs to 16 residues. Germline CDR1 and CDR2: SGHTA and FQGNSA. J lost 2 bases, V lost 3 bases, and 2 bases had no gene match.